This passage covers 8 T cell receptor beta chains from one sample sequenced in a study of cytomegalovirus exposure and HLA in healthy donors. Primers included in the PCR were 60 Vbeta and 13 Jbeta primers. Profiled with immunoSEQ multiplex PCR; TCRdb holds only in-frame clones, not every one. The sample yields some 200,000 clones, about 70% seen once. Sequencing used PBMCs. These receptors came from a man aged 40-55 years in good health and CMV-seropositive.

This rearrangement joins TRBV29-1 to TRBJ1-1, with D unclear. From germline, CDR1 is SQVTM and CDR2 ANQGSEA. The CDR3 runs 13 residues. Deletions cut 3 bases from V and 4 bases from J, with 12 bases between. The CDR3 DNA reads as TGCAGCGTTGACTTTTTGGAGGGCACTGAAGCTTTCTTT. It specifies CSVDFLEGTEAFF. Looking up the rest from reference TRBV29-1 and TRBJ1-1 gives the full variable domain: SAVISQKPSRDICQRGTSLTIQCQVDSQVTMMFWYRQQPGQSLTLIATANQGSEATYESGFVIDKFPISRPNLTFSTLTVSNMSPEDSSIYLCSVDFLEGTEAFFGQGTRLTVV.

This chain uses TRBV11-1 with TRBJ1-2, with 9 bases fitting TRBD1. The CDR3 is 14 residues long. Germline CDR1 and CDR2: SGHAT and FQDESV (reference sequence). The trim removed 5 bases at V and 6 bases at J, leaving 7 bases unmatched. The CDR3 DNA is TGTGCCAGCAGCCCCGGACAGGGGTACCATGGCTACACCTTC. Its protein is CASSPGQGYHGYTF.

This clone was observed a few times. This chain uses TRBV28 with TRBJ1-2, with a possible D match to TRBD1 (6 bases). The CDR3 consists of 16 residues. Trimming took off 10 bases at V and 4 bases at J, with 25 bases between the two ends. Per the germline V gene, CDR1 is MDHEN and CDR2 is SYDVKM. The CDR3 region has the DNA TGTGCCACCGATCCTAGAGCGAGGGGGGGTCTCTATGGCTACACCTTC. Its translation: CATDPRARGGLYGYTF.

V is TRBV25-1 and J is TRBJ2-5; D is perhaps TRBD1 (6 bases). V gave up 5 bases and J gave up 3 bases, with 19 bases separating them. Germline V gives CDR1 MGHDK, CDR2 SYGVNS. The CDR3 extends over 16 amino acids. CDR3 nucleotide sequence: TGTGCCAGCAGTAGAGCGGAGGCAGGGGTGGAAGAGACCCAGTACTTC. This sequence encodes CASSRAEAGVEETQYF. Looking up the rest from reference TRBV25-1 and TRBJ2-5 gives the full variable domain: EADIYQTPRYLVIGTGKKITLECSQTMGHDKMYWYQQDPGMELHLIHYSYGVNSTEKGDLSSESTVSRIRTEHFPLTLESARPSHTSQYLCASSRAEAGVEETQYFGPGTRLLVL.

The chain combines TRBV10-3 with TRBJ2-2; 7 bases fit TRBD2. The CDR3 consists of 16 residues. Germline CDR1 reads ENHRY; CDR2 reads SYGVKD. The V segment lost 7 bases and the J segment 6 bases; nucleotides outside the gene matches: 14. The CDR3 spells CAITTPRASGAGELFF. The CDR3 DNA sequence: TGTGCCATCACCACGCCCCGGGCTAGCGGAGCCGGGGAGCTGTTTTTT.

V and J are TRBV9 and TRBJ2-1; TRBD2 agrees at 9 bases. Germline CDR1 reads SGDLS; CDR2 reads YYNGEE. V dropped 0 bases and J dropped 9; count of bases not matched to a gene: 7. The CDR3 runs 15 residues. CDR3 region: CASSVVDSGGGEQFF. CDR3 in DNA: TGTGCCAGCAGCGTAGTGGATAGCGGGGGAGGTGAGCAGTTCTTC.

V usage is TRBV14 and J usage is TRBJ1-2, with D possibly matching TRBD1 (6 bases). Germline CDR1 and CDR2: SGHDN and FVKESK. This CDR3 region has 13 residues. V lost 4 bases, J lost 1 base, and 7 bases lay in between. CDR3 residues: CASSRDINYGYTF. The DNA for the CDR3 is TGTGCCAGCAGCCGGGACATTAACTATGGCTACACCTTC.

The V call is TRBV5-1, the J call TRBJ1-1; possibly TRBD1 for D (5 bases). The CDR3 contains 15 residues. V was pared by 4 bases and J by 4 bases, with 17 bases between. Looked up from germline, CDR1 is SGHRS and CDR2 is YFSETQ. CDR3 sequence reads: CASSAGKGWSTEAFF. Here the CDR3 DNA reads TGCGCCAGCAGCGCAGGAAAGGGGTGGAGCACTGAAGCTTTCTTT.